This T cell receptor (beta chain) appears in the sequencing data of a study of metastatic and nonmetastatic thyroid tumors (dated by TCRdb to the early 2020s). With regard to the full study: The researchers compared repertoires between peripheral blood samples and tumor or nodule tissue samples from patients with malignant or benign thyroid disease.

No treatment had been received by any patient before thyroid surgery. Using T-cell receptor beta sequencing, the study looked back at clinical samples from patients collected from about 2011 to 2018. The CDR3 contains 12 residues, cysteine and phenylalanine counted. Only the CDR3 DNA stays, 36 bases, in frame from base 1. After removal of 5 bases from V and 9 bases from J, the junction retains 5 bases not matched to a gene. CDR1 and CDR2, per the germline V gene (reference sequence), are LGHDT and YNNKEL. The table lists this clone with many counts. No antigen is known for it. The record has no base qualities; no much larger clone is one base away. Libraries came from PCR. The instrument was an Illumina HiSeq 4000. High-throughput sequencing was used to profile the TCR beta-chain CDR3 region of each patient. The paper's data handling went like this. A classifier to discriminate distant-metastatic papillary thyroid cancer patients was built from CDR3 differences across clinicopathological groups. Repertoire diversity was assessed with the Shannon index, and tumor-blood repertoire similarity with the Morisita-Horn index. TCRdb trimmed the raw reads at Q25, called clones with MiXCR and kept productive beta chains. For this entry, the V and J calls and clone size follow TCRdb and not the study's own pipeline. In this sample the table shows around 13,000 clones, over 10% of which occur a single time. The leading ten clones occupy approximately 32% of the sample.

What the work shows at the level of the full study, not this receptor alone: TCR beta diversity was reported as significantly higher in malignant tumors than in benign nodules, in both blood and tumor samples.

The receptor comes from a female donor with papillary thyroid cancer or a benign thyroid nodule (not recorded which). Some clones in this sample may be carry-over from other donors' samples. This chain is built from TRBV3-1 and TRBJ1-1, and TRBD1 aligns with 8 junction nucleotides. The source material was blood. The DNA sequence follows: TGTGCCAGCAGCAGGACAGGGACAAAAGCTTTCTTT. This encodes CASSRTGTKAFF.